These T cell receptor beta chains were read from a single sample in a study of T cells after yellow fever vaccination. In TCRdb, the 5' RACE reads were re-called with MiXCR into one record per CDR3 protein. The data show 300,000 or so distinct CDR3 sequences, around 7% seen once. The sample consisted of PBMCs, taken about 49 days after the first yellow fever vaccination. Every receptor here comes from a man between 18 and 35 years old who received the YFV17D yellow fever vaccine. Each CDR3 is given with its conserved first and last residue. Each record gives: J gene, V gene, clone size, D gene, CDR3 protein, CDR3 DNA. The D gene is left open where the match is weak. The size entry is marked missing in some rows and otherwise reads once, few, many or a size class.

>TRBJ2-1|TRBV29-1|.|.
CSVDGGSNEQFF
TGCAGCGTTGATGGCGGCTCCAATGAGCAGTTCTTC
>TRBJ1-3|TRBV9|few|.
CASSPPFSGNTIYF
TGTGCCAGCAGCCCTCCCTTCTCTGGAAACACCATATATTTT
>TRBJ2-1|TRBV11-1|.|.
CASSLDGAGEQFF
TGTGCCAGCAGCTTAGACGGGGCCGGTGAGCAGTTCTTC
>TRBJ1-5|TRBV18|.|TRBD1
CASSPQGVSNQPQHF
TGTGCCAGCTCGCCTCAGGGGGTCAGCAATCAGCCCCAGCATTTT
>TRBJ1-3|TRBV15|few|.
CATRAPRGSGNTIYF
TGTGCCACCAGAGCACCCCGGGGCTCTGGAAACACCATATATTTT
>TRBJ2-3|TRBV5-1|few|.
CASRGWESTDTQYF
TGCGCCAGCCGCGGTTGGGAGTCCACAGATACGCAGTATTTT
>TRBJ2-5|TRBV29-1|few|.
CSVQQETQYF
TGCAGCGTCCAGCAAGAGACCCAGTACTTC
>TRBJ1-1|TRBV19|few|.
CASSIDLRAVRGTEAFF
TGTGCCAGTAGTATAGATCTCCGAGCGGTGCGGGGCACTGAAGCTTTCTTT
>TRBJ2-2|TRBV28|many|.
CASSFPNTGELFF
TGTGCCAGCAGTTTCCCGAACACCGGGGAGCTGTTTTTT
>TRBJ2-6|TRBV5-1|few|.
CASSRGPGNAGANVLTF
TGCGCCAGCAGTCGGGGGCCGGGTAACGCTGGGGCCAACGTCCTGACTTTC
>TRBJ2-3|TRBV20-1|few|.
CSARRGVTDTQYF
TGCAGTGCTAGAAGGGGAGTGACAGATACGCAGTATTTT
>TRBJ2-3|TRBV7-6|.|.
CASRLGPTTDTQYF
TGTGCCAGCAGACTTGGACCTACCACAGATACGCAGTATTTT
>TRBJ2-3|TRBV5-1|many|.
CASSFGHLTDTQYF
TGCGCCAGCAGCTTCGGACACCTCACAGATACGCAGTATTTT
>TRBJ1-3|TRBV12-3/TRBV12-4|.|.
CASRTSGGYGNTIYF
TGTGCCAGCAGAACCTCGGGGGGTTACGGAAACACCATATATTTT
>TRBJ2-5|TRBV5-1|.|.
CASSLEARTETQYF
TGCGCCAGCAGCTTGGAGGCTAGGACGGAGACCCAGTACTTC
>TRBJ1-2|TRBV20-1|many|.
CSARDSQGNGYTF
TGCAGTGCTAGAGACAGTCAAGGAAATGGCTACACCTTC
>TRBJ1-6|TRBV20-1|.|.
CSAPRQGNDPPLHF
TGCAGTGCCCCGCGGCAGGGTAACGACCCACCCCTCCACTTT
>TRBJ2-3|TRBV20-1|.|TRBD2
CSAGGGDSTDTQYF
TGCAGTGCTGGCGGGGGTGATAGCACAGATACGCAGTATTTT
>TRBJ2-3|TRBV18|few|.
CASQTYTDTQYF
TGTGCCAGCCAAACTTACACAGATACGCAGTATTTT
>TRBJ2-7|TRBV7-8|.|TRBD2
CASSLWGGLKRVTHEQYF
TGTGCCAGCAGCTTATGGGGGGGTCTAAAAAGGGTCACCCACGAGCAGTACTTC
>TRBJ1-1|TRBV7-2|few|.
CASSLGPSGYTEAFF
TGTGCCAGCAGCTTAGGACCATCGGGGTACACTGAAGCTTTCTTT
>TRBJ1-1|TRBV6-1|.|TRBD1
CASSRTGGLITEAFF
TGTGCCAGCAGTCGGACAGGGGGTTTAATAACTGAAGCTTTCTTT
>TRBJ2-5|TRBV4-3|many|TRBD1
CASSQDWMGRTGQETQYF
TGCGCCAGCAGCCAAGATTGGATGGGCAGGACAGGGCAAGAGACCCAGTACTTC
>TRBJ2-5|TRBV5-1|.|TRBD2
CASSLALDSGPGTQYF
TGCGCCAGCAGCTTGGCCTTGGATAGCGGGCCGGGGACCCAGTACTTC
>TRBJ2-1|TRBV5-4|few|.
CASSLDYEAGYNEQFF
TGTGCCAGCAGCTTGGACTACGAAGCTGGGTACAATGAGCAGTTCTTC
>TRBJ2-2|TRBV15|many|TRBD2
CATSSVLVAGAPTGELFF
TGTGCCACCAGCAGCGTCCTGGTAGCGGGGGCCCCCACCGGGGAGCTGTTTTTT
>TRBJ1-4|TRBV6-6|few|.
CASWGFEKLFF
TGTGCCAGCTGGGGTTTTGAAAAACTGTTTTTT
>TRBJ2-7|TRBV30|few|.
CAWSGASGEQYF
TGTGCCTGGAGCGGGGCGAGTGGGGAGCAGTACTTC
>TRBJ1-2|TRBV18|few|TRBD1
CASSSLGTGGFGYTF
TGTGCCAGCTCGTCTCTTGGGACAGGGGGCTTTGGCTACACCTTC
>TRBJ1-1|TRBV7-9|.|TRBD1
CASSFYRGGEAFF
TGTGCCAGCAGCTTCTACAGGGGAGGTGAAGCTTTCTTT
>TRBJ1-2|TRBV5-1|few|.
CASRDGVTNYGYTF
TGCGCCAGTAGGGACGGAGTAACTAACTATGGCTACACCTTC
>TRBJ2-5|TRBV10-1|many|.
CASSVRNQETQYF
TGCGCCAGCAGTGTACGGAACCAAGAGACCCAGTACTTC
>TRBJ2-2|TRBV5-1|few|.
CASSSSGTPNTGELFF
TGCGCCAGCAGCTCCTCCGGGACTCCGAACACCGGGGAGCTGTTTTTT
>TRBJ1-1|TRBV5-1|few|TRBD1
CASSVGQGAGTEAFF
TGCGCCAGCAGCGTGGGACAGGGGGCAGGTACTGAAGCTTTCTTT
>TRBJ2-1|TRBV2|.|TRBD2
CASSEGSGHEQFF
TGTGCCAGCAGTGAGGGTAGCGGGCATGAGCAGTTCTTC
>TRBJ1-4|TRBV5-4|.|.
CASGESTNEKLFF
TGTGCCAGCGGAGAGTCAACTAATGAAAAACTGTTTTTT
>TRBJ1-2|TRBV10-3|many|TRBD1
CAISEWGQGNYGYTF
TGTGCCATCAGTGAGTGGGGACAGGGGAACTATGGCTACACCTTC
>TRBJ2-1|TRBV11-2|many|TRBD1
CASSIRDRVHNEQFF
TGTGCCAGCAGCATACGGGACAGGGTCCACAATGAGCAGTTCTTC
>TRBJ2-5|TRBV18|.|TRBD2
CASSPQLAGGQETQYF
TGTGCCAGCTCACCACAGCTAGCGGGGGGGCAAGAGACCCAGTACTTC
>TRBJ1-5|TRBV20-1|many|TRBD1
CSARDRVPDQPQHF
TGCAGTGCAAGGGACAGGGTGCCGGATCAGCCCCAGCATTTT
>TRBJ1-2|TRBV5-5|few|.
CASSVPGSGYTF
TGTGCCAGCAGCGTTCCAGGTTCTGGCTACACCTTC